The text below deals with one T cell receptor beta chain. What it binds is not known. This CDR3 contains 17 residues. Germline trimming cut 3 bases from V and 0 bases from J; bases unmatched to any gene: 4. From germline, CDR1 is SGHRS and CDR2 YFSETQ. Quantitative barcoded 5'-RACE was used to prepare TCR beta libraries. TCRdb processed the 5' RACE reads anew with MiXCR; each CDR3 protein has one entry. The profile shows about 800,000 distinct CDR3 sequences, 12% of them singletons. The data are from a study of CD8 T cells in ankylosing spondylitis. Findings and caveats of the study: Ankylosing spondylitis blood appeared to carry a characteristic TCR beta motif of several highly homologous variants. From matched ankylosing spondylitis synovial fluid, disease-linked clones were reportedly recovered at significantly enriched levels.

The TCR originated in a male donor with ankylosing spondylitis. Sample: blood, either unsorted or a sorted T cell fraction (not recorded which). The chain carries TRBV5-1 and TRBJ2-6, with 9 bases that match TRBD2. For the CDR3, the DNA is TGCGCCAGCAGCTCCGGGACTAGCTTCTCTGGGGCCAACGTCCTGACTTTC. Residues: CASSSGTSFSGANVLTF.